This entry describes one T cell receptor (beta chain). Its target is unknown. Germline V lookup: CDR1 SGHDN, CDR2 FVKESK. The CDR3 spans 14 residues. V was cut by 4 bases and J by 3 bases, with 11 bases left in between. This sample was taken from a study of vaccination effects on CD4 cells after COVID-19. Study-level information: Two-dose BNT162b2 or mRNA-1273 vaccination was given to participants.

The repertoire was sequenced with immunoSEQ multiplex PCR; TCRdb's copy has only in-frame clones and lacks some. Altogether over 55,000 clones are present, over 70% being singletons, with the ten largest covering roughly 4%. In the ViraFEST assay, antigen-specific CD4+ clonotypes were identified by expansion after peptide-pool stimulation. Culturing for about 9 days preceded CD4+ T cell isolation. The vaccine recipients had no prior SARS-CoV-2 infection, with negative nucleocapsid antibodies. The specimen comprised CD4+ T cells from PBMCs cultured with HCoV-OC43 spike peptides, sampled before COVID-19 vaccination. Specified subset: HCoV-OC43 spike overlapping peptide pool stimulation. The TCR sequence derives from a human donor who received a COVID-19 vaccine. V is TRBV14 and J is TRBJ2-3, with a weak D call TRBD2 (6 bases). The CDR3 bases are TGTGCCAGCAGCCTCGGGAGAAAGACAGATACGCAGTATTTT. It codes for CASSLGRKTDTQYF.